This record concerns one T cell receptor beta chain sequence. Original methodology: Reference gene primer amplification gave estimated nucleated cell counts. Generated by immunoSEQ multiplex PCR, the TCRdb table keeps only in-frame clones and is missing some. The V and J calls and the clone size are those of that table, but D and trimming were determined from the DNA. Of over 45,000 clones in the sample, 83% were seen once. The CDR3 is 13 residues long. Germline V gives CDR1 SNHLY, CDR2 FYNNEI. V dropped 6 bases and J dropped 0 bases, with 8 bases sitting between them. The sample is drawn from a study of blood T cell repertoires in COVID-19.

The sequence came from a human donor in a cohort sampled during active COVID-19. Sequenced sample: peripheral blood. The V and J genes are TRBV2 and TRBJ1-2, with a possible D match to TRBD1 (6 bases). CDR3 sequence (DNA): TGTGCCAGCAGACAGGGAGCTAACTATGGCTACACCTTC. It translates to CASRQGANYGYTF.